A selection of T cell receptor beta chains follows, all from one sample in a study of cytomegalovirus exposure and HLA in healthy donors. TCRdb's copy holds only in-frame clones and misses some; the assay was immunoSEQ multiplex PCR. The table includes under 200,000 clones, 95% to 96% detected once. Sequenced input: PBMCs. The receptors here all came from a young woman in good health and CMV-seronegative. The CDR3 runs from the conserved cysteine through the conserved F or W. Each record gives: V gene, CDR3 protein.

V: TRBV4-1
CDR3: CASSPMDREVTEAFF

V: TRBV4-3
CDR3: CASSQVVSGTYNEQFF

V: TRBV5-1
CDR3: CASSPGLAGNTGELFF

V: TRBV6-5
CDR3: CASSTGQSNQPQHF

V: TRBV5-1
CDR3: CASSLGQSSYEQYF

V: TRBV5-1
CDR3: CASSSQGASYNEQFF

V: TRBV18
CDR3: CASSIGQGWEQYF

V: TRBV6-1
CDR3: CASSEGGSNTGELFF

V: TRBV9
CDR3: CASSVPGLAGGYNEQFF

V: TRBV6-6
CDR3: CASSRDSYGYTF

V: TRBV5-1
CDR3: CASNSGTSNSPLHF

V: TRBV2
CDR3: CASSERGNTGELFF

V: TRBV14
CDR3: CASSQRGGYQPQHF

V: TRBV9
CDR3: CASSVRGGDTEAFF

V: TRBV5-4
CDR3: CASSLPGGRQETQYF

V: TRBV7-3
CDR3: CASSQTTGWGELFF

V: TRBV27
CDR3: CASSLRRDDTQYF

V: TRBV27
CDR3: CASRETGHYSNQPQHF

V: TRBV4-1
CDR3: CASRPLQGSGELFF

V: TRBV27
CDR3: CASSLLKGAGDTQYF

V: TRBV2
CDR3: CASSDRTGPTYEQYF

V: TRBV25-1
CDR3: CASSPYTDTQYF

V: TRBV10-3
CDR3: CATDDRGGFNEQFF

V: TRBV7-3
CDR3: CASSVVDPSGTGHSGEQYF

V: TRBV18
CDR3: CASSPNGQGYGYGYTF

V: TRBV25-1
CDR3: CASQVPGQGTEQYF

V: TRBV7-2
CDR3: CASSQRTSGGALTQYF

V: TRBV4-1
CDR3: CASSQVRDRVSEQYF

V: TRBV11-2
CDR3: CASSLSASEQFF

V: TRBV5-4
CDR3: CASSLFRERRYTF

V: TRBV6-6
CDR3: CASLWDRATGANVLTF

V: TRBV7-2
CDR3: CASSPRRLAGGLYEQYF

V: TRBV7-2
CDR3: CASSLGQGNSEQYF

V: TRBV19
CDR3: CASSYFGTGGEKLFF

V: TRBV5-4
CDR3: CASSGWANTEAFF

V: TRBV7-9
CDR3: CASSLRPTLGYGYTF

V: TRBV6-6
CDR3: CASSPDTGGAGEKLFF

V: TRBV6-1
CDR3: CASSERIILGQRTDTQYF

V: TRBV29-1
CDR3: CSVEDLGFLGGPNYGYTF

V: TRBV25-1
CDR3: CASSPQSGQGAADTQYF

V: TRBV6-5
CDR3: CASSTSGGAYEQYF

V: TRBV5-6
CDR3: CASSLAGRESQPQHF

V: TRBV2
CDR3: CASSVYEGNTEAFF

V: TRBV2
CDR3: CASSRQGKFAEAFF

V: TRBV5-4
CDR3: CASSSTSGGAGTKNIQYF

V: TRBV7-6
CDR3: CASSLEDRLGGYTF

V: TRBV7-9
CDR3: CASSPLLGLAHYEQYF

V: TRBV5-1
CDR3: CASSFGTGTNTEAFF

V: TRBV6-1
CDR3: CASSPGTALNTEAFF

V: TRBV5-4
CDR3: CASGPWGGSTGELFF

V: TRBV6-5
CDR3: CASSYTSGGYNEQFF

V: TRBV2
CDR3: CASSDGQVPNQPQHF

V: TRBV2
CDR3: CASRIRTALNTGELFF

V: TRBV4-3
CDR3: CASSTRLGSSYEQYF